This TCR beta chain was retrieved from a study of CD8 T cells in ankylosing spondylitis. Regarding the study as a whole: Disease-linked clones had a CD8+ phenotype and relatively low frequency in peripheral blood. The authors reported significant enrichment of disease-linked clones in matched ankylosing spondylitis synovial fluid. A TCR beta motif made of about eight highly homologous variants seemed typical of ankylosing spondylitis blood. Past studies reported some motif variants in reactive arthritis synovial fluid and blood.

For TCR beta, libraries came from quantitative 5'-RACE with molecular barcodes. From the 5' RACE reads, TCRdb called clonotypes with MiXCR, one entry per CDR3 protein. The sample gives 700,000 to 850,000 distinct CDR3 sequences, 10% to 15% of which show up once; more than 0.5% is in the top ten. Germline CDR1 reads SGDLS; CDR2 reads YYNGEE. The CDR3 consists of 17 residues. The V and J ends lost 2 bases and 1 base, in that order; junction bases with no gene match: 3. Points on this clonotype: Its antigen is undetermined.

The chain couples TRBV9 to TRBJ2-5; 15 nucleotides line up with TRBD2. Sequenced input: blood, either unsorted or a sorted T cell fraction (not recorded which). The TCR sequence derives from a male donor with ankylosing spondylitis. This CDR3 reads CASSVGTSGRFQETQYF. The CDR3 DNA follows: TGTGCCAGCAGCGTCGGGACTAGCGGGAGGTTCCAAGAGACCCAGTACTTC.